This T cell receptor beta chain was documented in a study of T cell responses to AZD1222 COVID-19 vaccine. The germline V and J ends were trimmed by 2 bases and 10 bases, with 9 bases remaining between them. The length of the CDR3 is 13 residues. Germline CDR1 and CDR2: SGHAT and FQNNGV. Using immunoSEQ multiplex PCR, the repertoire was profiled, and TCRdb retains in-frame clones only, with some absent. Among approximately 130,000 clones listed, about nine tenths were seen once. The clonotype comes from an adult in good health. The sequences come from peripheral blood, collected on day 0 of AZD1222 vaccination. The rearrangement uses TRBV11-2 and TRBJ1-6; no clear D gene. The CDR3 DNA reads TGTGCCAGCAGCTTAAGCCCTGAATCACCCCTCCACTTT. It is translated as CASSLSPESPLHF.